The 20 T cell receptor beta chains given below trace back to one sample, sequenced in a study of cytomegalovirus exposure and HLA in healthy donors. TCRdb's copy holds only in-frame clones and misses some; the assay was immunoSEQ multiplex PCR. This table has under 300,000 clones, approximately 86% appearing once. The specimen sequenced was PBMCs. These receptors were taken from a woman aged 18-29 years in good health and CMV-seronegative.

The chain joins TRBV11-2 to TRBJ2-2; D is ambiguous. The CDR3 runs 12 residues. Trimming shortened V by 9 bases and J by 8 bases, and 13 bases separated the two germline ends. Germline assignment: CDR1 SGHAT and CDR2 FQNNGV. The CDR3 region is CASDKTRGELFF. Written as DNA, the CDR3 is TGTGCCAGTGATAAAACCAGGGGGGAGCTGTTTTTT.

CDR3 nucleotides: TGTGCCAGCAGTGAAGCGGGCGGGAATTGGCCCGGGGAGCTGTTTTTT. This translates into CASSEAGGNWPGELFF. This chain connects TRBV2 to TRBJ2-2; maybe TRBD2 (6 bases). The CDR3 runs 16 residues. CDR1 and CDR2 (germline): SNHLY, FYNNEI. Trimming pared 0 bases from V and 6 bases from J, leaving 14 bases between. Using reference TRBV2 and TRBJ2-2 for the parts outside the CDR3, the full variable domain is EPEVTQTPSHQVTQMGQEVILRCVPISNHLYFYWYRQILGQKVEFLVSFYNNEISEKSEIFDDQFSVERPDGSNFTLKIRSTKLEDSAMYFCASSEAGGNWPGELFFGEGSRLTVL.

J is TRBJ2-1 and V is TRBV27; the match to TRBD2 covers 7 bases. Germline CDR1 is MNHEY and CDR2 is SMNVEV (reference sequence). Losses at the gene ends were 2 bases for V and 2 bases for J; bases not matched to a gene: 15. This CDR3 region has 19 residues. In DNA, the CDR3 is TGTGCCAGCAGTTTACTCCGGCGGGAGCCCACCTATACCTACAATGAGCAGTTCTTC. As protein: CASSLLRREPTYTYNEQFF.

This sequence joins TRBV4-1 and TRBJ1-2; D not resolved. In germline, CDR1 is MGHRA, CDR2 YSYEKL. The CDR3 is 12 amino acids. Trimming pared 0 bases from V and 8 bases from J, leaving 7 bases between. The CDR3 DNA sequence: TGCGCCAGCAGCCAAGACGGAGCCGGCTACACCTTC. Residues: CASSQDGAGYTF.

J is TRBJ1-1 and V is TRBV30; TRBD1 agrees at 8 bases. The V gene end was trimmed by 2 bases and the J gene end by 3 bases; junction bases not matched to a gene: 2. The CDR3 runs to 13 residues. Germline-derived CDR1 and CDR2 are GTSNPN and SVGIG (reference sequence). CDR3 loop: CAWSPQGDTEAFF. The CDR3 bases are TGTGCCTGGAGTCCACAGGGGGACACTGAAGCTTTCTTT.

The chain employs TRBV30 and TRBJ2-7; 8 bases map to TRBD2. This CDR3 is built from 15 residues. Trimming cost V 4 bases and J 2 bases; bases outside gene matches: 10. The V gene's germline CDR1 is GTSNPN and CDR2 SVGIG (reference sequence). CDR3 in amino acids: CAWTIGGGNAYEQYF. In DNA, the CDR3 is TGTGCCTGGACAATCGGGGGGGGAAATGCCTACGAGCAGTACTTC.

The chain joins TRBV28 to TRBJ2-6; unclear D gene. The length of the CDR3 is 14 residues. The germline V gene has CDR1 MDHEN and CDR2 SYDVKM. Trimming removed 3 bases from V and 2 bases from J, with 5 bases in between. This CDR3 reads CASSFLAGANVLTF. CDR3 nucleotide sequence: TGTGCCAGCAGTTTCCTAGCTGGGGCCAACGTCCTGACTTTC.

The chain is built from TRBV7-2 and TRBJ2-5, with 7 bases matching TRBD1. The CDR3 loop spans 14 amino acids. V shed 5 bases and J 6 bases; nucleotides not matched to a gene: 9. Germline CDR1 SGHTA, CDR2 FQGNSA. In DNA, the CDR3 is TGTGCCAGCAGCCCTCCGACAGGGTTGAAGACCCAGTACTTC. It specifies CASSPPTGLKTQYF.

V is TRBV4-3 and J is TRBJ2-1; possible D gene TRBD2, 5 bases. The germline V gene has CDR1 LGHNA and CDR2 YSLEER. Trimming took off 0 bases at V and 2 bases at J, with 17 bases between the two ends. The CDR3 spans 18 residues. This chain's CDR3 is CASSQDSRERMPYNEQFF. DNA for the CDR3: TGCGCCAGCAGCCAAGATTCCCGCGAGCGGATGCCCTACAATGAGCAGTTCTTC.

This clone was picked up a small number of times. The chain combines TRBV6-7 with TRBJ1-2; D unresolved. TRBV6-7 is sorted into the ORF group, with uncertain function. CDR3 size: 13 residues. V lost 7 bases and J lost 4, with 13 bases in between. CDR3 in DNA: TGTGCCAGCATCTCGACTCTCAGCTATGGCTACACCTTC. Translating it yields CASISTLSYGYTF.

The V call is TRBV6-5, the J call TRBJ2-7, with TRBD1 identical over 12 bases. Germline CDR1 is MNHEY and CDR2 is SVGAGI. CDR3 length: 14 amino acids. Trimming cost V 6 bases and J 5 bases; bases outside gene matches: 5. CDR3 loop: CASRRDRGHHEQYF. In DNA form, the CDR3 reads TGTGCCAGCAGGAGGGACAGGGGGCACCACGAGCAGTACTTC.

This rearrangement joins TRBV30 to TRBJ2-1; D is ambiguous. The V end was cut by 6 bases, the J end by 9 bases, with 12 bases between. CDR1 and CDR2 (germline): GTSNPN, SVGIG (reference sequence). The CDR3 totals 11 residues. CDR3: CACDPGGEQFF. The CDR3 DNA reads as TGTGCCTGCGATCCGGGTGGTGAGCAGTTCTTC.

This rearrangement joins TRBV11-3 to TRBJ2-7, with 12 bases matching TRBD2. Trimming cost V 5 bases and J 5 bases; bases outside gene matches: 7. The germline V gene encodes CDR1 SGHNT and CDR2 YENEEA. This CDR3 contains 15 residues. CDR3 region: CASSTLAGGPNEQYF. The CDR3 nucleotides read TGTGCCAGCAGCACCCTAGCGGGAGGGCCCAACGAGCAGTACTTC.

V is TRBV6-1 and J is TRBJ2-7; no reliable D call. V dropped 2 bases and J dropped 3 bases, with 5 bases sitting between them. The CDR3 covers 12 residues. Germline assignment: CDR1 MNHNS and CDR2 SASEGT. CDR3 loop: CASSESRYEQYF. CDR3 DNA sequence: TGTGCCAGCAGTGAAAGCCGCTACGAGCAGTACTTC.

This chain uses TRBV7-8 with TRBJ2-2; 14 bases line up with TRBD2. This CDR3 comprises 22 residues. The germline gives CDR1 SGHVS, CDR2 FQNEAQ. The V and J ends lost 0 bases and 1 base, in that order; junction bases with no gene match: 13. Here the CDR3 DNA reads TGTGCCAGCAGCTTAGCGCGCGGAGGACTAGCGGGAGGCTTATTGAACACCGGGGAGCTGTTTTTT. Translating it yields CASSLARGGLAGGLLNTGELFF.

The V and J genes are TRBV14 and TRBJ1-1, with unresolved D. The CDR3 is made up of 14 amino acids. V gave up 0 bases and J gave up 7 bases, with 12 bases separating them. Germline loops: CDR1 SGHDN, CDR2 FVKESK. This CDR3 is CASSQEVRSFEAFF. In DNA form, the CDR3 reads TGTGCCAGCAGCCAAGAGGTGAGGTCGTTTGAAGCTTTCTTT.

On this clone itself: This sample also contains other DNA sequences that code for the same CDR3. The chain uses TRBV13 and TRBJ2-7; D is possibly TRBD1 (7 bases). Germline loops: CDR1 PRHDT, CDR2 FYEKMQ (reference sequence). V was shortened by 3 bases and J by 1 base, with 10 bases between the two germline ends. CDR3 length: 14 amino acids. CDR3 bases: TGTGCCAGCAGCTTGGCAGGGGGGTCCTACGAGCAGTACTTC. This translates into CASSLAGGSYEQYF.

The V and J genes are TRBV9 and TRBJ2-2; D might be TRBD1 (6 bases). V was clipped by 3 bases and J by 1 base, with 10 bases between them. The CDR3 length is 15 residues. CDR1 SGDLS and CDR2 YYNGEE come from the germline V gene. Here the CDR3 DNA reads TGTGCCAGCAGCGCAACGGGACAGAACACCGGGGAGCTGTTTTTT. It codes for CASSATGQNTGELFF.

The rearrangement joins TRBV19 to TRBJ2-7; 9 nucleotides match TRBD2. The germline CDR1 and CDR2 sequences are LNHDA and SQIVND (reference sequence). This CDR3 region has 14 residues. V was clipped by 6 bases and J by 6 bases; unmatched bases: 9. This chain's CDR3 is CASRTREGPSEQYF. CDR3 bases: TGTGCCAGTAGAACGCGGGAGGGCCCGAGCGAGCAGTACTTC.

The genes are TRBV30 and TRBJ2-2; 11 bases fit TRBD2. From germline, CDR1 is GTSNPN and CDR2 SVGIG (reference sequence). The CDR3 runs to 13 residues. Trimming at V came to 8 bases and at J to 7 bases, leaving 6 bases not matched to a gene. As DNA, the CDR3 is TGTGCCGGACTAGCGGGTGCGAGCGGGGAGCTGTTTTTT. Its protein is CAGLAGASGELFF. Variable domain in full (rest from reference TRBV30 and TRBJ2-2): SQTIHQWPATLVQPVGSPLSLECTVEGTSNPNLYWYRQAAGRGLQLLFYSVGIGQISSEVPQNLSASRPQDRQFILSSKKLLLSDSGFYLCAGLAGASGELFFGEGSRLTVL.